These 22 T cell receptor beta chains were all obtained from the same sample, sequenced in a study of blood T cell repertoires in COVID-19. TCRdb's table, derived via immunoSEQ multiplex PCR, lists solely in-frame clones and lacks some. This table holds 200,000 to 300,000 clones, approximately 90% found once. Sequencing used peripheral blood. The receptor set was obtained from a middle-aged woman with acute or convalescent COVID-19.

The V and J genes are TRBV5-1 and TRBJ2-5; 9 bases align to TRBD1. The CDR3 totals 17 residues. Germline-derived CDR1 and CDR2 are SGHRS and YFSETQ. The V gene end was trimmed by 0 bases and the J gene end by 3 bases; junction bases not matched to a gene: 9. The CDR3 DNA reads as TGCGCCAGCAGCTTGGTTGGACAGGGGACAGGAAAAGAGACCCAGTACTTC. Amino acid sequence: CASSLVGQGTGKETQYF.

The V gene is TRBV5-6, the J gene TRBJ2-2, with 7 bases lining up with TRBD1. Germline V gene lookup returns CDR1 SGHDT and CDR2 YYEEEE. The CDR3 is 16 residues long. With V trimmed by 5 bases and J by 0 bases, 7 bases remained unmatched. The CDR3 DNA follows: TGTGCCAGCAGTTGGGACAGCTGGTCGAACACCGGGGAGCTGTTTTTT. Residues: CASSWDSWSNTGELFF.

The rearrangement links TRBV25-1 to TRBJ2-4; D perhaps matches TRBD2 (6 bases). Germline V gene data show CDR1 as MGHDK and CDR2 as SYGVNS. The V gene lost 6 bases and the J gene lost 6 bases, with 21 bases spanning the gap. This CDR3 has 16 residues. The DNA of the CDR3 is TGTGCCAGCAGCGACCTTTCGGGGTGGGGACTAAACATTCAGTACTTC. This sequence encodes CASSDLSGWGLNIQYF.

The CDR3 protein is CASSLVALGQAEYGYTF. CDR3 DNA sequence: TGTGCCAGCAGCTTAGTGGCCCTGGGACAGGCGGAGTATGGCTACACCTTC. The chain couples TRBV7-8 to TRBJ1-2, with 8 bases aligning to TRBD1. Germline V lookup: CDR1 SGHVS, CDR2 FQNEAQ. This CDR3 spans 17 amino acids. V lost 1 base to trimming and J lost 5 bases; unmatched junction nucleotides: 12.

V usage is TRBV3-1 (or the pseudogene TRBV3-2) and J usage is TRBJ2-1; TRBD1 agrees at 11 bases. CDR3 length: 16 amino acids. Per germline, CDR1 LGHDT and CDR2 YNNKEL (reference sequence). Germline trimming cut 1 base from V and 8 bases from J; bases unmatched to any gene: 7. The CDR3 is CASSQAGQGARDEQFF. For the CDR3, the DNA is TGTGCCAGCAGCCAAGCCGGACAGGGGGCCCGCGATGAGCAGTTCTTC.

J is TRBJ1-2 and V is TRBV3-1 (or the pseudogene TRBV3-2), with 9 bases fitting TRBD1. Trimming took 8 bases from V and 5 from J; bases not matched to a gene: 9. The CDR3 has 14 amino acids. Germline loops: CDR1 LGHDT, CDR2 YNNKEL (reference sequence). The CDR3 loop reads CASAQGAGGYGYTF. The CDR3 DNA sequence: TGTGCCAGCGCACAGGGGGCTGGGGGGTATGGCTACACCTTC.

The chain couples TRBV7-8 to TRBJ1-2; D is unclear. CDR3 size: 16 residues. CDR1 is SGHVS, CDR2 FQNEAQ, per germline. V shed 2 bases and J shed 4 bases, with 17 bases lying between them. The CDR3 loop reads CASSLSLGSRFYGYTF. The CDR3 DNA follows: TGTGCCAGCAGCTTATCTCTAGGCAGCCGATTCTATGGCTACACCTTC.

Only one count was recorded for this clone. The chain has TRBV19 and TRBJ1-1; no definite D call. This CDR3 is built from 12 residues. Trimming cost V 4 bases and J 5 bases, with 8 bases left between them. Germline V gives CDR1 LNHDA, CDR2 SQIVND (reference sequence). This CDR3 reads CASSNFRTEAFF. Written as DNA, the CDR3 is TGTGCCAGTAGTAATTTCCGGACTGAAGCTTTCTTT. Full variable domain (rest looked up from reference TRBV19 and TRBJ1-1): DGGITQSPKYLFRKEGQNVTLSCEQNLNHDAMYWYRQDPGQGLRLIYYSQIVNDFQKGDIAEGYSVSREKKESFPLTVTSAQKNPTAFYLCASSNFRTEAFFGQGTRLTVV.

The CDR3 is CASIRTPGQNTEAFF. In DNA form, the CDR3 reads TGTGCCAGCATCCGGACCCCGGGACAAAACACTGAAGCTTTCTTT. This chain uses TRBV2 with TRBJ1-1; tentative D call: TRBD1 (6 bases). The CDR3 loop spans 15 amino acids. The V end lost 7 bases, the J end lost 2 bases, and 17 bases lay between the germline ends. Germline lookup yields CDR1 SNHLY and CDR2 FYNNEI.

The CDR3 is CASRFHRGRSYNEQFF. The CDR3 nucleotides are TGCGCCAGCAGATTCCACAGGGGAAGGTCCTACAATGAGCAGTTCTTC. This chain connects TRBV5-1 to TRBJ2-1, with 7 bases aligning to TRBD1. The junction had 9 bases not matched to a gene; V was cut back by 5 bases and J by 1 base. The CDR3 loop spans 16 amino acids. Germline loops: CDR1 SGHRS, CDR2 YFSETQ.

The chain carries TRBV30 and TRBJ1-2; TRBD1 might be the D (5 bases). V lost 1 base to trimming and J lost 4 bases, with 13 bases between them. Germline V CDR1 and CDR2: GTSNPN, SVGIG (reference sequence). The CDR3 has 14 residues. The CDR3 loop reads CAWSARAEVYGYTF. The CDR3 DNA reads TGTGCCTGGAGTGCCAGGGCCGAGGTCTATGGCTACACCTTC.

V gene TRBV7-2 combines with J gene TRBJ1-1; 7 nucleotides agree with TRBD1. This CDR3 is built from 14 residues. Trimming took 4 bases from V and 5 from J; bases not matched to a gene: 7. Germline CDR1 SGHTA, CDR2 FQGNSA. This CDR3 is CASSSQGLGTEAFF. CDR3 nucleotide sequence: TGTGCCAGCAGCTCACAGGGGTTAGGAACTGAAGCTTTCTTT. Together with reference TRBV7-2 and TRBJ1-1, the CDR3 gives the full variable domain: GAGVSQSPSNKVTEKGKDVELRCDPISGHTALYWYRQSLGQGLEFLIYFQGNSAPDKSGLPSDRFSAERTGGSVSTLTIQRTQQEDSAVYLCASSSQGLGTEAFFGQGTRLTVV.

The V gene is TRBV18, the J gene TRBJ2-1, with 8 bases lining up with TRBD1. The trim removed 3 bases at V and 9 bases at J, leaving 10 bases unmatched. The germline CDR1 and CDR2 sequences are KGHSH and LQKENI. The CDR3 loop spans 15 amino acids. The CDR3 reads CASSPLGQVSSEQFF. For the CDR3, the DNA is TGTGCCAGCTCACCGCTGGGACAGGTTTCGAGTGAGCAGTTCTTC.

The V and J genes are TRBV5-4 and TRBJ1-5, with D hard to call. This CDR3 comprises 15 residues. Trimming shortened V by 3 bases and J by 0 bases, and 10 bases separated the two germline ends. The germline gives CDR1 SGHNT, CDR2 YYREEE (reference sequence). In DNA, the CDR3 is TGTGCCAGCAGCTCGGGAGGGTATAGCAATCAGCCCCAGCATTTT. It encodes CASSSGGYSNQPQHF.

The chain uses TRBV5-1 and TRBJ1-1; perhaps TRBD1 as D (5 bases). CDR1 SGHRS and CDR2 YFSETQ come from the germline V gene. V was trimmed by 2 bases and J by 4 bases, leaving 15 bases between them. The CDR3 extends over 15 amino acids. The CDR3: CASSLEEGLRTEAFF. In nucleotides, the CDR3 is TGCGCCAGCAGCTTAGAGGAGGGGTTGCGCACTGAAGCTTTCTTT.

This clone has a handful of counts. V usage is TRBV5-4 and J usage is TRBJ1-2; 8 nucleotides line up with TRBD1. CDR1 and CDR2 from the germline V gene are SGHNT and YYREEE (reference sequence). The CDR3 consists of 16 residues. Trimming took 4 bases from V and 0 from J; bases not matched to a gene: 8. The CDR3 DNA follows: TGTGCCAGCAGCCAAGGGACAGGTGCCTCTAACTATGGCTACACCTTC. It yields the protein CASSQGTGASNYGYTF.

This clone was recorded once. The CDR3 nucleotides are TGTGCCAGCGGGGACAGGGAGGATCAGCCCCAGCATTTT. Protein product: CASGDREDQPQHF. The chain links TRBV27 to TRBJ1-5; 9 nucleotides line up with TRBD1. V lost 8 bases and J lost 5; bases outside the gene matches: 4. Germline CDR1 is MNHEY and CDR2 is SMNVEV (reference sequence). This CDR3 comprises 13 residues.

This chain connects TRBV9 to TRBJ1-2; a weak D match, TRBD1 (6 bases). V was cut by 3 bases and J by 4 bases, with 16 bases left in between. Germline V gene data show CDR1 as SGDLS and CDR2 as YYNGEE. CDR3 length equals 15 residues. The CDR3 region is CASSEGVGRGYGYTF. CDR3 sequence (DNA): TGTGCCAGCAGCGAGGGGGTGGGCCGAGGCTATGGCTACACCTTC.

The chain is built from TRBV7-9 and TRBJ2-3, with 8 bases that match TRBD2. This CDR3 is built from 16 residues. CDR1 and CDR2 from the germline V gene are SEHNR and FQNEAQ (reference sequence). Germline trimming cut 5 bases from V and 3 bases from J; bases unmatched to any gene: 10. CDR3 nucleotide sequence: TGTGCCAGCAGCGCCCAGGGCGGGGGGCAAACAGATACGCAGTATTTT. Encoded protein: CASSAQGGGQTDTQYF.

The chain employs TRBV18 and TRBJ1-1; D is ambiguous. V lost 3 bases and J 1 base, leaving 12 bases between the germline ends. CDR1 and CDR2 (germline): KGHSH, LQKENI. The CDR3 covers 15 residues. CDR3 protein: CASSPMRARNTEAFF. The CDR3 nucleotides read TGTGCCAGCTCACCGATGAGGGCCAGGAACACTGAAGCTTTCTTT.

The chain recombines TRBV30 with TRBJ2-3; the D gene is possibly TRBD2 (7 bases). V dropped 0 bases and J dropped 5 bases, with 15 bases sitting between them. In germline, CDR1 is GTSNPN, CDR2 SVGIG (reference sequence). The CDR3 is 15 residues long. CDR3 loop: CAWSVSGGQGDTQYF. CDR3 sequence (DNA): TGTGCCTGGAGTGTGTCGGGGGGCCAGGGAGATACGCAGTATTTT.

This chain connects TRBV3-1 (or the pseudogene TRBV3-2) to TRBJ2-3, with TRBD2 matching 7 bases. The V gene's germline CDR1 is LGHDT and CDR2 YNNKEL (reference sequence). CDR3 size: 13 residues. The junction had 3 bases not matched to a gene; V was cut back by 3 bases and J by 6 bases. The CDR3 bases are TGTGCCAGCAGCCAGGGAGGGTGGGATACGCAGTATTTT. Encoded protein: CASSQGGWDTQYF.